This T cell receptor (beta chain) was documented in a study of CD8+ T cells in alopecia areata. Study as a whole: Administration of oral tofacitinib to treated patients was at 5 to 10 mg twice daily.

The treatment was: oral pan-JAK inhibitor, 5-10 mg twice daily. Sorted populations comprised CD4+ and CD8+ T cells obtained from PBMCs. This clone was found a few times. This CDR3 comprises 14 residues. V shed 4 bases, J shed 1 base, and the junction held 3 bases outside the gene matches. Germline CDR1 reads MGHRA; CDR2 reads YSYEKL. Following RNA extraction, reverse transcription yielded cDNA that acted as the sequencing template. Produced via immunoSEQ multiplex PCR; TCRdb's table is partial and in-frame only. The repertoire holds about 270,000 clones, with around three fifths as singletons. This chain joins TRBV4-1 and TRBJ1-1; 7 positions match TRBD1. The material was CD4+ T cells sorted from blood, obtained between weeks 51 and 54, from a patient treated with tofacitinib. The sequence came from a human donor with alopecia areata. This CDR3 is CASSRTGENTEAFF. CDR3 in DNA: TGCGCCAGCAGCCGTACAGGGGAGAACACTGAAGCTTTCTTT.